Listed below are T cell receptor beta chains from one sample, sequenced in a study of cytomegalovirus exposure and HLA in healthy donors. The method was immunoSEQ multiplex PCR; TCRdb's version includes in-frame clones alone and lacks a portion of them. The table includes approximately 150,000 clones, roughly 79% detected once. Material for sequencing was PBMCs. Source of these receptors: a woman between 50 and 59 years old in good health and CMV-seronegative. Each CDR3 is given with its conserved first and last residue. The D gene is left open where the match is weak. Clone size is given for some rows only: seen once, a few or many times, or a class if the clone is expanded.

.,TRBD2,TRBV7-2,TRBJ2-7,CASSLAGTSGDYEQYF,TGTGCCAGCAGCTTAGCTGGGACTAGCGGGGACTACGAGCAGTACTTC
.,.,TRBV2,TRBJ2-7,CASSGQGNYEQYF,TGTGCCAGCAGTGGTCAGGGGAATTACGAGCAGTACTTC
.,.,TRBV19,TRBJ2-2,CASSIAGGELFF,TGTGCCAGTAGTATAGCAGGCGGGGAGCTGTTTTTT
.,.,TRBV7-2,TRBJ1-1,CASSTRTDRTEAFF,TGTGCCAGCAGCACCCGGACAGATCGGACTGAAGCTTTCTTT
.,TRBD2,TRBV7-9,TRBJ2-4,CASSLAGEGIQYF,TGTGCCAGCAGCCTAGCGGGAGAAGGCATTCAGTACTTC
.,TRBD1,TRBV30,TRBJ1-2,CAWSEAGGFGDGYTF,TGTGCCTGGAGTGAGGCAGGGGGATTTGGGGATGGCTACACCTTC
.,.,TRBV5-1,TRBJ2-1,CASSLETQVGGNEQFF,TGCGCCAGCAGCTTGGAGACTCAAGTAGGGGGCAATGAGCAGTTCTTC
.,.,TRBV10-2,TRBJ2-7,CASSENRVYEQYF,TGCGCCAGCAGTGAGAACAGGGTCTACGAGCAGTACTTC
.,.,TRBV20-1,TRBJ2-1,CSAGLNTEQFF,TGCAGTGCGGGACTTAACACTGAGCAGTTCTTC
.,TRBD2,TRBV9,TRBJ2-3,CASSVGSGGALSTDTQYF,TGTGCCAGCAGCGTAGGAAGCGGGGGGGCCTTAAGCACAGATACGCAGTATTTT
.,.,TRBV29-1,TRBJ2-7,CSVSQGYSYEQYF,TGCAGCGTTTCACAGGGCTACTCCTACGAGCAGTACTTC
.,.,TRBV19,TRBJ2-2,CASSRPGQNTGELFF,TGTGCCAGTAGTAGGCCGGGACAGAACACCGGGGAGCTGTTTTTT
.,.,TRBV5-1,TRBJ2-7,CASSLQSLYEQYF,TGCGCCAGCAGCTTGCAAAGTCTTTACGAGCAGTACTTC
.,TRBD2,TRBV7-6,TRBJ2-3,CASSSGSDTQYF,TGTGCCAGCAGCAGCGGGAGTGATACGCAGTATTTT
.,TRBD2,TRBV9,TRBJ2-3,CASSRAGGGTDTQYF,TGTGCCAGCAGTCGAGCGGGGGGGGGCACAGATACGCAGTATTTT
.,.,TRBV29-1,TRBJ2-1,CSVNGRGELNEQFF,TGCAGCGTTAATGGACGCGGGGAGCTCAATGAGCAGTTCTTC
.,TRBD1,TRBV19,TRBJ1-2,CASSIDRVGGYTF,TGTGCCAGTAGTATCGACAGGGTTGGAGGCTACACCTTC
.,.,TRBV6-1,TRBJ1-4,CASRWDIDTNEKLFF,TGTGCCAGCAGATGGGACATCGACACTAATGAAAAACTGTTTTTT
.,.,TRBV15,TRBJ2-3,CATRPLRGKTTDTQYF,TGTGCCACCCGACCTTTGCGGGGAAAGACCACAGATACGCAGTATTTT
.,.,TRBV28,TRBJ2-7,CASSPQEVYEQYF,TGTGCCAGCAGCCCCCAGGAGGTCTACGAGCAGTACTTC
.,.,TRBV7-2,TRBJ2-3,CASLIQGTDTQYF,TGTGCCAGCCTTATCCAGGGAACAGATACGCAGTATTTT
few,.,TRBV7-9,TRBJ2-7,CSSSLGEYEQYF,TGTTCCAGCAGCTTAGGGGAGTACGAGCAGTACTTC
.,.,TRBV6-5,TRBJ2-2,CASSSRTQATGELFF,TGTGCCAGCAGCTCCCGCACCCAGGCCACCGGGGAGCTGTTTTTT
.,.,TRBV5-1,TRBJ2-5,CASSKTGSVQETQYF,TGCGCCAGCAGTAAAACAGGGTCGGTCCAAGAGACCCAGTACTTC
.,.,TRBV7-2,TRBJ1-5,CASSSDGGGGQPQHF,TGTGCCAGCAGCTCGGATGGGGGGGGAGGTCAGCCCCAGCATTTT
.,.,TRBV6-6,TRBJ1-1,CASSPGSWDTEAFF,TGTGCCAGCAGCCCCGGGTCTTGGGACACTGAAGCTTTCTTT